This entry lists 8 T cell receptor beta chains sequenced from one sample in a study of blood T cell repertoires in COVID-19. TCRdb keeps only in-frame clones here, not all; method: immunoSEQ multiplex PCR. The sample carries about 120,000 clones, more than 60% recorded once. Specimen: peripheral blood. The receptors originated from a woman in her 70s with acute or convalescent COVID-19.

V usage is TRBV4-1 and J usage is TRBJ2-7; 7 positions agree with TRBD1. The CDR3 runs to 14 residues. Germline CDR1 reads MGHRA; CDR2 reads YSYEKL. Unmatched junction bases numbered 8, after V lost 5 bases and J lost 4 bases. The DNA for the CDR3 is TGCGCCAGCAGCTGGGGACAGTACCGTTACGAGCAGTACTTC. Residues: CASSWGQYRYEQYF.

DNA of the CDR3: TGTGCCAGCAGCAACTCCTTCTCTGGGGCCAACGTCCTGACTTTC. Amino acid sequence: CASSNSFSGANVLTF. The chain carries TRBV28 and TRBJ2-6; D is uncertain. V was trimmed by 6 bases and J by 0 bases, leaving 9 bases between them. CDR1 and CDR2 from the germline V gene are MDHEN and SYDVKM. The CDR3 is 15 amino acids.

This clone was found once. The rearrangement uses TRBV7-9 and TRBJ1-1; the match to TRBD1 covers 8 bases. CDR1 and CDR2 from the germline V gene are SEHNR and FQNEAQ (reference sequence). The CDR3 length is 15 residues. V lost 4 bases to trimming and J lost 5 bases; unmatched junction nucleotides: 9. CDR3 protein: CASSSSDRAGTEAFF. The CDR3 DNA reads TGTGCCAGCAGCTCGTCGGACAGGGCCGGGACTGAAGCTTTCTTT. Looking up the rest from reference TRBV7-9 and TRBJ1-1 gives the full variable domain: DTGVSQNPRHKITKRGQNVTFRCDPISEHNRLYWYRQTLGQGPEFLTYFQNEAQLEKSRLLSDRFSAERPKGSFSTLEIQRTEQGDSAMYLCASSSSDRAGTEAFFGQGTRLTVV.

The V and J genes are TRBV11-2 and TRBJ2-3; tentative D call: TRBD2 (6 bases). From germline, CDR1 is SGHAT and CDR2 FQNNGV. The CDR3 loop spans 11 amino acids. Trimming pared 8 bases from V and 5 bases from J, leaving 8 bases between. The CDR3 here is CASLGGDTQYF. CDR3 bases: TGTGCCAGCCTGGGGGGAGATACGCAGTATTTT.

J is TRBJ2-7 and V is TRBV5-1; TRBD2 agrees at 7 bases. J was trimmed by 2 bases and V by 2 bases; bases with no gene match: 1. CDR1 is SGHRS, CDR2 YFSETQ, per germline. The CDR3 runs 13 residues. CDR3 region: CASSFGLAYEQYF. Here the CDR3 DNA reads TGCGCCAGCAGCTTCGGACTAGCCTACGAGCAGTACTTC.

This clone has a handful of counts. V and J are TRBV29-1 and TRBJ2-7; D might be TRBD1 (6 bases). Germline CDR1 is SQVTM and CDR2 is ANQGSEA. The CDR3 covers 12 residues. Deletions cut 8 bases from V and 5 bases from J, with 16 bases between. The CDR3 DNA reads TGCAGCACAAGGGACATCTTGAACGAGCAGTACTTC. Translation: CSTRDILNEQYF.

The chain has TRBV5-1 and TRBJ1-1, with a weak D call TRBD1 (5 bases). CDR3 size: 15 residues. Germline V lookup: CDR1 SGHRS, CDR2 YFSETQ. Trimming shortened V by 4 bases and J by 4 bases, and 17 bases separated the two germline ends. The CDR3 region is CASSLFMVGGTEAFF. In DNA, the CDR3 is TGCGCCAGCAGCCTGTTTATGGTGGGGGGCACTGAAGCTTTCTTT.

The chain couples TRBV5-5 to TRBJ2-1; 9 positions match TRBD2. V lost 4 bases and J lost 2; bases outside the gene matches: 13. Germline V gives CDR1 SGHKS, CDR2 YYEKEE (reference sequence). The CDR3 sequence is 18 residues long. The CDR3 DNA sequence: TGTGCCAGCAGCCTTCCTGGGGGCGGGGGGGCCGCCTACAATGAGCAGTTCTTC. As protein: CASSLPGGGGAAYNEQFF.